Listed here is a single T cell receptor beta chain. The germline CDR1 and CDR2 sequences are LNHDA and SQIVND (reference sequence). Trimming took off 5 bases at V and 8 bases at J, with 12 bases between the two ends. The CDR3 runs 13 residues. The data belong to a study of blood T cell repertoires in COVID-19. Clones were sequenced by immunoSEQ multiplex PCR, and TCRdb holds only the in-frame ones, with some missing. The table includes 150,000 to 200,000 clones, about 89% detected once. The sequence was obtained from a man aged 18 to 35 who had recovered from COVID-19. The sequenced material came from peripheral blood. This chain links TRBV19 with TRBJ1-4; D possibly corresponds to TRBD1 (6 bases). The CDR3 sequence is CASSPGAREKLFF. DNA of the CDR3: TGTGCCAGTAGTCCAGGGGCTAGGGAAAAACTGTTTTTT.